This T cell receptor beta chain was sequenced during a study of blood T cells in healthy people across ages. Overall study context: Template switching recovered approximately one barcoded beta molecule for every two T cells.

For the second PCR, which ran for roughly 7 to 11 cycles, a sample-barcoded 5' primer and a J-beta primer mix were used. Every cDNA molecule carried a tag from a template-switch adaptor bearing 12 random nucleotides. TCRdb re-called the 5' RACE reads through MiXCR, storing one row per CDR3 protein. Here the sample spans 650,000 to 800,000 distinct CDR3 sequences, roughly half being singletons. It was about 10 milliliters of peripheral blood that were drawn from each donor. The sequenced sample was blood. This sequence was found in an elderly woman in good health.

The CDR3 coding sequence is TGTGCCAGCAGCCAAGATGCACGGATCGCTGGCTTGTTCTTC. Amino acids: CASSQDARIAGLFF. The gene calls are TRBV3-1 and TRBJ2-1; unclear D gene. The V end was cut by 0 bases, the J end by 15 bases, with 18 bases between. Germline V gene sequence: CDR1 LGHDT, CDR2 YNNKEL (reference sequence). The CDR3 length is 14 residues.